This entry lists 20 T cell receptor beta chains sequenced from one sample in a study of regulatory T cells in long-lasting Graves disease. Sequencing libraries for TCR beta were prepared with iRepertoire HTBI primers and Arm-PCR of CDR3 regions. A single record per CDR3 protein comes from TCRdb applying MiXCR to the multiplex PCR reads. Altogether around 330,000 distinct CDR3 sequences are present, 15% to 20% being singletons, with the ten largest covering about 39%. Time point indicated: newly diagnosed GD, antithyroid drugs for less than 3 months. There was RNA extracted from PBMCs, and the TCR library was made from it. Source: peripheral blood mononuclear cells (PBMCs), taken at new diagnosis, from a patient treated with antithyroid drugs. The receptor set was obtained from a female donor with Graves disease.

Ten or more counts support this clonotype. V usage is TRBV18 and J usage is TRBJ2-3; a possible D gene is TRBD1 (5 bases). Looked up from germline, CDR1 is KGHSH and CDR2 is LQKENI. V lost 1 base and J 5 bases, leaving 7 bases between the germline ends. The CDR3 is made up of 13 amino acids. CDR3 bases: TGTGCCAGCTCACCACGGGGCGGAGATACGCAGTATTTT. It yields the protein CASSPRGGDTQYF.

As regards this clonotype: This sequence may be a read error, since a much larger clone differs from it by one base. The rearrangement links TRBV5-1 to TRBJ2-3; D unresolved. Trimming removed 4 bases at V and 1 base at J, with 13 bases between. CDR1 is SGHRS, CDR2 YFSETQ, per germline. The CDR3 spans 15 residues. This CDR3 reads CASSPSAGGTDTQYF. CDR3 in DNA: TGCGCCAGCAGCCCTTCGGCTGGCGGCACAGATACGCAGTATTTT.

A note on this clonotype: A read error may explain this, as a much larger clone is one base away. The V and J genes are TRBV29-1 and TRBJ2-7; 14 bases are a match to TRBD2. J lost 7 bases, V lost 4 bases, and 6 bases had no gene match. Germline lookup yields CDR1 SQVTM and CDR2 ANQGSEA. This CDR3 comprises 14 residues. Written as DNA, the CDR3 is TGCAGCGTTGCGGGACTAGCGGGAGTCAATGAGCAGTACTTC. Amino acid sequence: CSVAGLAGVNEQYF.

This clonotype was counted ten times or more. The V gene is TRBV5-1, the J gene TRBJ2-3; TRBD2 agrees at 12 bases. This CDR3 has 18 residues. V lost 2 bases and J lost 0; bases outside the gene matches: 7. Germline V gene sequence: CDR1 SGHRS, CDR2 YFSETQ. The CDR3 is CASSFDPSGRDSTDTQYF. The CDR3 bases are TGCGCCAGCAGCTTCGACCCTAGCGGGAGGGATAGCACAGATACGCAGTATTTT.

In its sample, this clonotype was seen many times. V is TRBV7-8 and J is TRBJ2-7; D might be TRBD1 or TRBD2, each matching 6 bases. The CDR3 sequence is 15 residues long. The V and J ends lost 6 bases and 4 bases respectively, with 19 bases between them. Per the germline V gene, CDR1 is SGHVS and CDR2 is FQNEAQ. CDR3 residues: CASRTRGGTDYEQYF. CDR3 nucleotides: TGTGCCAGCAGAACTAGAGGGGGGACCGATTACGAGCAGTACTTC.

CDR3 bases: TGTGCTAGTGGTCACTCTAGCACAGATACGCAGTATTTT. Translation: CASGHSSTDTQYF. V usage is TRBV12-5 and J usage is TRBJ2-3, with D unclear. The V end was cut by 5 bases, the J end by 0 bases, with 6 bases between. Germline V lookup: CDR1 LGHNT, CDR2 FRNRAP. The CDR3 has 13 residues.

CDR3: CAWSLSGTALRAEQYF. For the CDR3, the DNA is TGTGCCTGGAGTCTCTCCGGGACAGCCCTACGGGCCGAGCAGTACTTC. V and J are TRBV30 and TRBJ2-7; 7 bases are shared with TRBD1. V trimming: 2 bases; J trimming: 6 bases; junction bases outside the gene matches: 16. The CDR3 has 16 amino acids. Germline CDR1 reads GTSNPN; CDR2 reads SVGIG (reference sequence).

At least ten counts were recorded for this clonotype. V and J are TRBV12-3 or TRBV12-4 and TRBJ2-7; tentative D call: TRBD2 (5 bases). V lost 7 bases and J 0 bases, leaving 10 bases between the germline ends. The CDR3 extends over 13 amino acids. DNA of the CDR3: TGTGCCAGCACCCGGACTCCCTCCTACGAGCAGTACTTC. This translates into CASTRTPSYEQYF.

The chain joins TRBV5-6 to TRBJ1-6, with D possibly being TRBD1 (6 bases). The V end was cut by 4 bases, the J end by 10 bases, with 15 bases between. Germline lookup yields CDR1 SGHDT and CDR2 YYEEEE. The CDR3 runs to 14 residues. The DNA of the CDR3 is TGTGCCAGCAGCCCCGGGACATTCAGGTCACCCCTCCACTTT. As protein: CASSPGTFRSPLHF. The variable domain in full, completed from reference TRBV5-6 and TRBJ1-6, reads DAGVTQSPTHLIKTRGQQVTLRCSPKSGHDTVSWYQQALGQGPQFIFQYYEEEERQRGNFPDRFSGHQFPNYSSELNVNALLLGDSALYLCASSPGTFRSPLHFGNGTRLTVT.

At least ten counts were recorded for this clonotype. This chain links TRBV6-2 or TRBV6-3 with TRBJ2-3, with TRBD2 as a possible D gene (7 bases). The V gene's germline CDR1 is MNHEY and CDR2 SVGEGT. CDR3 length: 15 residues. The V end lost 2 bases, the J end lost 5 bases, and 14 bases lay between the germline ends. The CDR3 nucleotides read TGTGCCAGCAGTTACGGGGGGGCGGCAAGAGATACGCAGTATTTT. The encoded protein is CASSYGGAARDTQYF.

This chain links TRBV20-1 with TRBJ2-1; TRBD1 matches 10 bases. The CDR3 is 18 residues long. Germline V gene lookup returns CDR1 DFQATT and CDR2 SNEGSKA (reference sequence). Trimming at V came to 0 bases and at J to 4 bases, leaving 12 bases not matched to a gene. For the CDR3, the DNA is TGCAGTGCTAGAGACCTGACAGGGGGCACCCGGGTATACAATGAGCAGTTCTTC. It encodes CSARDLTGGTRVYNEQFF.

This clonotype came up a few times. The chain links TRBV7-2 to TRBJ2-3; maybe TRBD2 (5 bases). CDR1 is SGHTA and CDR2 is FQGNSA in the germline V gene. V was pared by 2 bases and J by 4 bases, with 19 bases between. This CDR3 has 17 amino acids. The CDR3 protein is CASSLKLRAIGADTQYF. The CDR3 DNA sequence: TGTGCCAGCAGCTTAAAGCTCCGGGCGATCGGGGCAGATACGCAGTATTTT.

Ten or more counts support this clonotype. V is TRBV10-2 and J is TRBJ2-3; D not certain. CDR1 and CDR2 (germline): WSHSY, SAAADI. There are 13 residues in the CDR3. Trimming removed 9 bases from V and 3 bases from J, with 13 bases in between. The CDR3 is CASSTPGTDTQYF. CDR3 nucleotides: TGCGCCAGTTCAACTCCTGGAACAGATACGCAGTATTTT.

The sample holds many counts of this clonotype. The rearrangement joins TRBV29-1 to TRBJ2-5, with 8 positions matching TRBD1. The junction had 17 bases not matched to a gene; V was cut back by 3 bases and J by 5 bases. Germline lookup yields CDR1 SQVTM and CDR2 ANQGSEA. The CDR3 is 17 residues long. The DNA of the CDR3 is TGCAGCGTTGACATCATCTCCAGACAGGGGCGGATGGAGACCCAGTACTTC. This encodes CSVDIISRQGRMETQYF. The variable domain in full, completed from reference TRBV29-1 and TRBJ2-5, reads SAVISQKPSRDICQRGTSLTIQCQVDSQVTMMFWYRQQPGQSLTLIATANQGSEATYESGFVIDKFPISRPNLTFSTLTVSNMSPEDSSIYLCSVDIISRQGRMETQYFGPGTRLLVL.

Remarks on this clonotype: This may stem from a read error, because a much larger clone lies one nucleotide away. In DNA form, the CDR3 reads TGTGCCAGCAGCTTAGCTGGGGAAGGGACCCAGTACTTC. Protein product: CASSLAGEGTQYF. This chain links TRBV7-9 with TRBJ2-5; no clear D gene. CDR3 length: 13 residues. CDR1 is SEHNR, CDR2 FQNEAQ, per germline (reference sequence). The germline V and J ends were trimmed by 0 bases and 7 bases, with 9 bases remaining between them. Looking up the rest from reference TRBV7-9 and TRBJ2-5 gives the full variable domain: DTGVSQNPRHKITKRGQNVTFRCDPISEHNRLYWYRQTLGQGPEFLTYFQNEAQLEKSRLLSDRFSAERPKGSFSTLEIQRTEQGDSAMYLCASSLAGEGTQYFGPGTRLLVL.

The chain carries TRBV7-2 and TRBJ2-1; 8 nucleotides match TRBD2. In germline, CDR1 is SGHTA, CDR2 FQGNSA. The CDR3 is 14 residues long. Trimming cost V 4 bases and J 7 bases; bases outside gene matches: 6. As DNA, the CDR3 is TGTGCCAGCAGCTACGGACTAGCCTGGAATGAGCAGTTCTTC. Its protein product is CASSYGLAWNEQFF.

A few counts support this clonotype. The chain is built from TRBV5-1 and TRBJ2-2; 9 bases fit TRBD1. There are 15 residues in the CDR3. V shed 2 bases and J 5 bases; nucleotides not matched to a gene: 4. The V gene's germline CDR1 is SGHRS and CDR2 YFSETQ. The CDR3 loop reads CASSFTTGGTGELFF. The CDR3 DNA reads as TGCGCCAGCAGCTTCACGACAGGGGGAACCGGGGAGCTGTTTTTT.

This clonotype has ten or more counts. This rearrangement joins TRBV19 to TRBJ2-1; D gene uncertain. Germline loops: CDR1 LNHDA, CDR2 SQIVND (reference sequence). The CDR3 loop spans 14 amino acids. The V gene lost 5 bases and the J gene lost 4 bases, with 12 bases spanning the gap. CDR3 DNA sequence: TGTGCCAGTAGTTTCTTGACCGGATACAATGAGCAGTTCTTC. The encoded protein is CASSFLTGYNEQFF.

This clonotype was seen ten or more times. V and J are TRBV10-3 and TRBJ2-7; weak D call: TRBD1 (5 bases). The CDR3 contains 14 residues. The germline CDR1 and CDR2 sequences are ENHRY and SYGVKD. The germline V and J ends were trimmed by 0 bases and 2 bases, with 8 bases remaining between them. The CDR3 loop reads CAISESAGTYEQYF. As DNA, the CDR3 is TGTGCCATCAGTGAGTCGGCAGGGACCTACGAGCAGTACTTC.

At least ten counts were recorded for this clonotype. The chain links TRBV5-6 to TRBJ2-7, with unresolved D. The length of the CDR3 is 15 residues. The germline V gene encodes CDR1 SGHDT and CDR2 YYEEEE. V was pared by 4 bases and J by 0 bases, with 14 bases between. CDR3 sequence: CASSLPRSFSYEQYF. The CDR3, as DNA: TGTGCCAGCAGCCTGCCCAGGAGCTTCTCCTACGAGCAGTACTTC.